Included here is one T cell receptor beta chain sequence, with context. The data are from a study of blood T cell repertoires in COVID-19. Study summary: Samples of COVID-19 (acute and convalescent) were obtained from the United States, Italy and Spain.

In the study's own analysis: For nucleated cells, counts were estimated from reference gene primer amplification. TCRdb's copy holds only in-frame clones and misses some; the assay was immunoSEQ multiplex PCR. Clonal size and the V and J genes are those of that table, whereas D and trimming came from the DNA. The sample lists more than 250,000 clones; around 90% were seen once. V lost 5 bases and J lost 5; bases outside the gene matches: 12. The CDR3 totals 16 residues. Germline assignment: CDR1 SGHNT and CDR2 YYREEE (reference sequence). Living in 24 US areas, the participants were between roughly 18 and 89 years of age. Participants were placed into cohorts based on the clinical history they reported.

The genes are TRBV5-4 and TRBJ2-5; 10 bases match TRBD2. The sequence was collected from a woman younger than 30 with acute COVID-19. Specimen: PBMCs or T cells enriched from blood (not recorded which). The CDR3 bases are TGTGCCAGCAGAATGGGCAGCGGGAGGGCCGGGGAGACCCAGTACTTC. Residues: CASRMGSGRAGETQYF.